In this sample, the clone carrying this TCR beta chain turned up once. This record belongs to a study of blood T cell repertoires in COVID-19. For the study at large: Acute-phase and convalescent COVID-19 samples originated in the United States, Italy and Spain. The cDNA or gDNA used as material had been derived from T cells, B-cell-depleted T cells, or PBMCs.

Per the original methods: Nucleated cell counts were estimated from reference gene primer amplification. Assay used: immunoSEQ multiplex PCR; TCRdb lists only in-frame clones, some missing. V, J and clone size derive from that table, while D and trimming were established from the DNA sequence. The repertoire holds over 250,000 clones, with 80% to 85% as singletons. The CDR3 sequence is 15 residues long. J gave up 13 bases and V 3 bases, and 13 bases lay outside the gene matches. In germline, CDR1 is KGHDR, CDR2 SFDVKD. Clinical histories supplied by participants themselves formed the basis of cohort assignment.

The receptor comes from a man in his forties or fifties who had been exposed to COVID-19. Sequencing used PBMCs or T cells enriched from blood (not recorded which). J is TRBJ2-1 and V is TRBV24-1; TRBD2 aligns across 8 bases. CDR3 region: CATSDPRGGSPPQFF. The CDR3 nucleotides are TGTGCCACCAGTGATCCCCGGGGGGGGAGCCCGCCACAGTTCTTC.